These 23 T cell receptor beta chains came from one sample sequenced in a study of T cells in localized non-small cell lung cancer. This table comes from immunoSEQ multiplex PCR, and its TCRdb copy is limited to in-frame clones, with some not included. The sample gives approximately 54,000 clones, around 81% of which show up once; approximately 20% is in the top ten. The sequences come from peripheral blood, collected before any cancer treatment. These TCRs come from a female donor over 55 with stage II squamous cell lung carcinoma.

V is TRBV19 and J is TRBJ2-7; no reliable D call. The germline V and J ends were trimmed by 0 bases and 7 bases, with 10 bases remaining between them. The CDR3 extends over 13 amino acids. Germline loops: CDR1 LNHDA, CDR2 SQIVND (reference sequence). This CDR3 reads CASSIDRDREQYF. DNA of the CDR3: TGTGCCAGTAGTATAGATCGTGACCGGGAGCAGTACTTC.

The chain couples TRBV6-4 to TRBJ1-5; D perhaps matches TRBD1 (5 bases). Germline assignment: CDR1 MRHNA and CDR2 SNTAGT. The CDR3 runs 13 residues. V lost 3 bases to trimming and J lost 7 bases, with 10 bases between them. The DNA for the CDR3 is TGTGCCAGCAGTGAAGGGGTGGGACAGCCCCAGCATTTT. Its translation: CASSEGVGQPQHF.

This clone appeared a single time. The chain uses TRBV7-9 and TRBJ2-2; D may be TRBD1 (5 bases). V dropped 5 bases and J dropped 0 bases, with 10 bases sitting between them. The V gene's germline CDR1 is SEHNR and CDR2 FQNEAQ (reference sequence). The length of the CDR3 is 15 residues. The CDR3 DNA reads TGTGCCAGCAGCCCCGCAGGGCCGAACACCGGGGAGCTGTTTTTT. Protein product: CASSPAGPNTGELFF.

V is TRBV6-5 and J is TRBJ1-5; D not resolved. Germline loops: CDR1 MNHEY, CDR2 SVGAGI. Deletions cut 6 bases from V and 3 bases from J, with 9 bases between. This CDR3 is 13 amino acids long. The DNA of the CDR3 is TGTGCCAGCAGAGCCGGGAACAATCAGCCCCAGCATTTT. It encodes CASRAGNNQPQHF.

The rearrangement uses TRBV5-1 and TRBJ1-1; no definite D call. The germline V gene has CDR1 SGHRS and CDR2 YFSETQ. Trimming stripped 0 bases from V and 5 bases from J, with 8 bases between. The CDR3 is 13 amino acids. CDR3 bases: TGCGCCAGCAGCTTGGGGATGGCGACTGAAGCTTTCTTT. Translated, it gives CASSLGMATEAFF.

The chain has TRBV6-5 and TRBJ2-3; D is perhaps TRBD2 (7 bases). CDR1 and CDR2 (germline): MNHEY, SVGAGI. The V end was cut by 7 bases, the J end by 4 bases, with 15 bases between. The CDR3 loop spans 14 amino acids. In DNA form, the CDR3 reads TGTGCCAGCAATACGGGGGGCGTCCCAGATACGCAGTATTTT. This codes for CASNTGGVPDTQYF.

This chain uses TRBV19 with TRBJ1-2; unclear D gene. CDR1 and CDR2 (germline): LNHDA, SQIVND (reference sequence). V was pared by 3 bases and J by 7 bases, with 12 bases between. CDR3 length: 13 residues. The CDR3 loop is CASSIGIGSGYTF. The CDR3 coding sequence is TGTGCCAGTAGTATTGGGATCGGTAGTGGCTACACCTTC.

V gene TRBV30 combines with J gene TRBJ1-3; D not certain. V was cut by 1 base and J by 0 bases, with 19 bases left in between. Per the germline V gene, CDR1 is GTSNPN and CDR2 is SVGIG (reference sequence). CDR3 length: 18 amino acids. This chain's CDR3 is CAWSGYRQRTFSGNTIYF. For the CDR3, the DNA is TGTGCCTGGAGTGGATATCGCCAAAGGACCTTCTCTGGAAACACCATATATTTT. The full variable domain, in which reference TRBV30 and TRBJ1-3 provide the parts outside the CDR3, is SQTIHQWPATLVQPVGSPLSLECTVEGTSNPNLYWYRQAAGRGLQLLFYSVGIGQISSEVPQNLSASRPQDRQFILSSKKLLLSDSGFYLCAWSGYRQRTFSGNTIYFGEGSWLTVV.

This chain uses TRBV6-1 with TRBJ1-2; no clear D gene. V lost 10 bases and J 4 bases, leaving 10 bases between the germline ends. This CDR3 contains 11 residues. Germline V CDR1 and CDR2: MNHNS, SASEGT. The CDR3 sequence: CATSASYGYTF. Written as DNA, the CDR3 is TGTGCCACCTCTGCAAGCTATGGCTACACCTTC.

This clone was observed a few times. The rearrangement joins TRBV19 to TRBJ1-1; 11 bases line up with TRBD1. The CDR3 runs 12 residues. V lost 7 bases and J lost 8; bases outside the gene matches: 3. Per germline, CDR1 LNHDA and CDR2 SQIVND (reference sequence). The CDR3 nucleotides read TGTGCCAGTATCCGGGACAGGGGGGAAGCTTTCTTT. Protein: CASIRDRGEAFF.

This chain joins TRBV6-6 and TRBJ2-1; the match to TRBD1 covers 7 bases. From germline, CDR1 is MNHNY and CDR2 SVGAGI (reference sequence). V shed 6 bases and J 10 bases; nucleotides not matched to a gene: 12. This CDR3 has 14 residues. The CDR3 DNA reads TGTGCCAGCAGCGGCCGGGGACAGCCCTTCGAGCAGTTCTTC. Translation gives CASSGRGQPFEQFF.

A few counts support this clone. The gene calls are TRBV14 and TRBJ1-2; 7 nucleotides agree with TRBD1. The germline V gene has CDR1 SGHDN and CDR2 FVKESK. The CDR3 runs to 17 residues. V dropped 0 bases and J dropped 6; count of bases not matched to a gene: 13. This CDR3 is CASSQDRSRGQGHGYTF. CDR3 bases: TGTGCCAGCAGCCAAGATCGGTCAAGGGGGCAAGGGCATGGCTACACCTTC. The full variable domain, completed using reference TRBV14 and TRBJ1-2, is EAGVTQFPSHSVIEKGQTVTLRCDPISGHDNLYWYRRVMGKEIKFLLHFVKESKQDESGMPNNRFLAERTGGTYSTLKVQPAELEDSGVYFCASSQDRSRGQGHGYTFGSGTRLTVV.

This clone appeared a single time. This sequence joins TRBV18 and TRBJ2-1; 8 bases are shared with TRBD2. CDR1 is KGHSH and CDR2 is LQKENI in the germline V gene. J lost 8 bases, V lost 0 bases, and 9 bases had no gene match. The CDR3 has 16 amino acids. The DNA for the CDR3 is TGTGCCAGCTCACCACCGTACAGCGGGGGCAAGGATGAGCAGTTCTTC. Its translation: CASSPPYSGGKDEQFF. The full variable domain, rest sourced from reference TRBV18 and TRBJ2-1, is NAGVMQNPRHLVRRRGQEARLRCSPMKGHSHVYWYRQLPEEGLKFMVYLQKENIIDESGMPKERFSAEFPKEGPSILRIQQVVRGDSAAYFCASSPPYSGGKDEQFFGPGTRLTVL.

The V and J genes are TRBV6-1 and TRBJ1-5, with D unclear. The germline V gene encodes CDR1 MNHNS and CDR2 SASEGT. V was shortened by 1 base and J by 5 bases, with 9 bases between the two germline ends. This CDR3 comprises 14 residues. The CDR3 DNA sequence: TGTGCCAGCAGTGAAGTTTCCGGGCATCAGCCCCAGCATTTT. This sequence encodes CASSEVSGHQPQHF.

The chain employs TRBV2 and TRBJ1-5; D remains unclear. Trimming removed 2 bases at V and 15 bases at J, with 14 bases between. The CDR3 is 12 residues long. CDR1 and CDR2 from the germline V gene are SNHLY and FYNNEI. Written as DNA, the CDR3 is TGTGCCAGCAGTGAACATTTCCAAGCTTGGCATTTT. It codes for CASSEHFQAWHF.

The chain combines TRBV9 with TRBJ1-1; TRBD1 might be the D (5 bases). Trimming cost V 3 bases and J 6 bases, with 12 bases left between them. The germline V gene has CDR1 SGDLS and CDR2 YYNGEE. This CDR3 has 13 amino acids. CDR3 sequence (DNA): TGTGCCAGCAGCGATGGGGCGCTCGCTGAAGCTTTCTTT. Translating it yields CASSDGALAEAFF.

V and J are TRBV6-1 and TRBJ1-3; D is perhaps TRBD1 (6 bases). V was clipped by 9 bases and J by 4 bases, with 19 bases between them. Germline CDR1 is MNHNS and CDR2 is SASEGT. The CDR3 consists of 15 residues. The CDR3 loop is CASSGVSGGGNTIYF. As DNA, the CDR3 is TGTGCCAGTTCAGGGGTATCAGGCGGAGGAAACACCATATATTTT.

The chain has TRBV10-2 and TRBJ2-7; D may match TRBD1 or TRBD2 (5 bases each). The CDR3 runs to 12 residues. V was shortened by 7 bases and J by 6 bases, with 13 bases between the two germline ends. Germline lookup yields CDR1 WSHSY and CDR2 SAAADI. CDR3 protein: CASKLPGTEQYF. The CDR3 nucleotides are TGCGCCAGCAAGCTACCAGGGACCGAGCAGTACTTC.

The CDR3 loop reads CASRGSGQLYGYTF. The CDR3 nucleotides are TGTGCCAGCAGGGGGTCGGGACAGCTCTATGGCTACACCTTC. V gene TRBV6-6 combines with J gene TRBJ1-2, with 7 bases lining up with TRBD1. In germline, CDR1 is MNHNY, CDR2 SVGAGI (reference sequence). The CDR3 runs 14 residues. The V segment lost 6 bases and the J segment 4 bases; nucleotides outside the gene matches: 8.

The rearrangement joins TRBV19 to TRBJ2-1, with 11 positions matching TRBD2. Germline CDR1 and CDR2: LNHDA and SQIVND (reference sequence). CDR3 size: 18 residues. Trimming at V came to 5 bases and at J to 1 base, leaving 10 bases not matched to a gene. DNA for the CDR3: TGTGCCAGTAGTCTTACTAGCGGGGGCGTGGGTTCCTACAATGAGCAGTTCTTC. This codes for CASSLTSGGVGSYNEQFF.

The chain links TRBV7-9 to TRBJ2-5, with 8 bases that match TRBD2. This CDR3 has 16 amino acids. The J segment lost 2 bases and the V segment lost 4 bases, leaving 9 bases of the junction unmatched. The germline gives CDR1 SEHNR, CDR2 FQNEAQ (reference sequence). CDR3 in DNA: TGTGCCAGCAGCTCTCTCCGGGGGGGTTGGCAAGAGACCCAGTACTTC. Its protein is CASSSLRGGWQETQYF. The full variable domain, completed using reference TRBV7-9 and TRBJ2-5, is DTGVSQNPRHKITKRGQNVTFRCDPISEHNRLYWYRQTLGQGPEFLTYFQNEAQLEKSRLLSDRFSAERPKGSFSTLEIQRTEQGDSAMYLCASSSLRGGWQETQYFGPGTRLLVL.

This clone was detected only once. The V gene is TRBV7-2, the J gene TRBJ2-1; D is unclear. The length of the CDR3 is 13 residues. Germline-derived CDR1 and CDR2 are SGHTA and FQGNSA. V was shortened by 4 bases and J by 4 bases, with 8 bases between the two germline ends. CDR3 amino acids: CASSSTVYNEQFF. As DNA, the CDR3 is TGTGCCAGCAGCTCCACAGTTTACAATGAGCAGTTCTTC.

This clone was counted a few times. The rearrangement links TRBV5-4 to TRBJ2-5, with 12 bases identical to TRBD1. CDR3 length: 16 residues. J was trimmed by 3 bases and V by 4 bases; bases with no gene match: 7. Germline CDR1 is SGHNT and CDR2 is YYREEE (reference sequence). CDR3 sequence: CASSLPGQGAKETQYF. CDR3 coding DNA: TGTGCCAGCAGCCTCCCGGGACAGGGGGCGAAAGAGACCCAGTACTTC. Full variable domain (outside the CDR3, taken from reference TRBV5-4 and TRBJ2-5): ETGVTQSPTHLIKTRGQQVTLRCSSQSGHNTVSWYQQALGQGPQFIFQYYREEENGRGNFPPRFSGLQFPNYSSELNVNALELDDSALYLCASSLPGQGAKETQYFGPGTRLLVL.